Presented here are 32 T cell receptor beta chains from one specimen sequenced in a study of PD-L1 blockade in urothelial cancer. Some clones are missing from TCRdb's copy, which holds only in-frame ones; the method was immunoSEQ multiplex PCR. The sample contains roughly 87,000 clones, about nine tenths of which appear only once. The source was PBMCs, collected around atezolizumab (anti-PD-L1) treatment. These receptors all come from an older woman with urothelial cancer.

The rearrangement joins TRBV10-3 to TRBJ2-7; a weak D match, TRBD2 (6 bases). The V end lost 0 bases, the J end lost 7 bases, and 10 bases lay between the germline ends. The CDR3 has 13 residues. Germline CDR1 is ENHRY and CDR2 is SYGVKD. Here the CDR3 reads CAISESTRGEQYF. In nucleotides, the CDR3 is TGTGCCATCAGTGAGTCGACACGGGGGGAGCAGTACTTC.

The chain joins TRBV5-1 to TRBJ2-2, with TRBD2 identical over 8 bases. J was trimmed by 4 bases and V by 1 base; bases with no gene match: 9. Germline CDR1 reads SGHRS; CDR2 reads YFSETQ. The CDR3 is 17 residues long. The CDR3 nucleotides read TGCGCCAGCAGCTTGTTACGAGCGGGAGTGGGCACCGGGGAGCTGTTTTTT. Its translation: CASSLLRAGVGTGELFF.

This chain connects TRBV2 to TRBJ2-1; 9 nucleotides match TRBD2. Germline loops: CDR1 SNHLY, CDR2 FYNNEI. The CDR3 has 16 amino acids. With 5 bases clipped from V and 10 bases from J, the junction kept 15 bases outside the gene matches. The CDR3 sequence: CASSQTTSGGFGEQFF. CDR3 coding DNA: TGTGCCAGCAGTCAGACGACTAGCGGCGGTTTTGGGGAGCAGTTCTTC.

The chain carries TRBV5-5 and TRBJ2-5; D is perhaps TRBD2 (5 bases). Trimming shortened V by 4 bases and J by 4 bases, and 20 bases separated the two germline ends. The germline gives CDR1 SGHKS, CDR2 YYEKEE (reference sequence). The CDR3 totals 16 residues. The CDR3 DNA sequence: TGTGCCAGCAGCCCCTACGAAGCCATTGGGAGAGAGACCCAGTACTTC. Amino acids: CASSPYEAIGRETQYF.

This clone has just a few counts. The rearrangement uses TRBV7-2 and TRBJ1-1; no clear D gene. CDR3 length equals 13 residues. V dropped 5 bases and J dropped 0 bases, with 7 bases sitting between them. The germline V gene encodes CDR1 SGHTA and CDR2 FQGNSA. CDR3 nucleotide sequence: TGTGCCAGCAGCGCTACGTTGAACACTGAAGCTTTCTTT. It translates to CASSATLNTEAFF.

CDR3 sequence: CASSTPGLAGEAEQFF. CDR3 coding DNA: TGCGCCAGCAGCACCCCGGGACTAGCGGGAGAGGCTGAGCAGTTCTTC. The J gene is TRBJ2-1, the V gene TRBV5-1; 14 positions agree with TRBD2. The CDR3 covers 16 residues. Germline assignment: CDR1 SGHRS and CDR2 YFSETQ. V shed 4 bases and J 9 bases; nucleotides not matched to a gene: 9.

This clone was found a few times. The rearrangement uses TRBV6-5 and TRBJ2-5; perhaps TRBD2 as D (5 bases). CDR3 length: 14 amino acids. The germline V gene encodes CDR1 MNHEY and CDR2 SVGAGI. The V and J ends lost 0 bases and 5 bases respectively, with 10 bases between them. CDR3 bases: TGTGCCAGCAGTTACTCGGGGAGTTGGGAGACCCAGTACTTC. This gives the protein CASSYSGSWETQYF.

This chain uses TRBV5-1 with TRBJ2-3, with TRBD2 matching over 10 bases. V lost 5 bases, J lost 2 bases, and 5 bases stayed unmatched. Germline CDR1 is SGHRS and CDR2 is YFSETQ. This CDR3 spans 15 amino acids. The DNA for the CDR3 is TGCGCCAGCAGTCAAAGCGGGGGGGCCACAGATACGCAGTATTTT. Protein product: CASSQSGGATDTQYF.

This clone was recorded once. J is TRBJ2-7 and V is TRBV30, with a possible D match to TRBD1 (5 bases). The CDR3 sequence is 11 residues long. Between the trimmed V and J ends, which lost 1 base and 5 bases, there was a span of 6 bases. Germline values: CDR1 GTSNPN, CDR2 SVGIG (reference sequence). As DNA, the CDR3 is TGTGCCTGGAGTGACAGGAACGAGCAGTACTTC. Translation: CAWSDRNEQYF.

V is TRBV30 and J is TRBJ2-2, with a tentative D call TRBD1 (5 bases). The CDR3 is 15 amino acids. CDR1 is GTSNPN and CDR2 is SVGIG in the germline V gene (reference sequence). The germline V and J ends were trimmed by 1 base and 7 bases, with 16 bases remaining between them. The CDR3 bases are TGTGCCTGGAGTGAAGGGCCAGGGAACGGCGGGGAGCTGTTTTTT. The encoded protein is CAWSEGPGNGGELFF.

In DNA form, the CDR3 reads TGTGCCAGCAGCACCACAGGGGATTATGGCTACACCTTC. This encodes CASSTTGDYGYTF. The chain employs TRBV11-2 and TRBJ1-2, with TRBD1 matching over 7 bases. Germline CDR1 SGHAT, CDR2 FQNNGV. V gave up 5 bases and J gave up 5 bases; unmatched junction bases: 5. There are 13 residues in the CDR3.

The chain joins TRBV7-2 to TRBJ1-2; weak D call: TRBD1 (5 bases). The CDR3 length is 17 residues. V was trimmed by 1 base and J by 3 bases, leaving 18 bases between them. The germline V gene has CDR1 SGHTA and CDR2 FQGNSA. In DNA, the CDR3 is TGTGCCAGCAGCTTAGTGGTGAGGACACCGCGCCACTATGGCTACACCTTC. This gives the protein CASSLVVRTPRHYGYTF.

This sequence joins TRBV30 and TRBJ1-1; perhaps TRBD1 as D (5 bases). The CDR3 covers 15 residues. Trimming cost V 0 bases and J 4 bases, with 15 bases left between them. Germline V gene data show CDR1 as GTSNPN and CDR2 as SVGIG (reference sequence). In DNA form, the CDR3 reads TGTGCCTGGAGTGTAAGCAATAGGGGTTTCACTGAAGCTTTCTTT. Translation gives CAWSVSNRGFTEAFF.

The chain links TRBV9 to TRBJ2-7; tentatively, D is TRBD2 (5 bases). Per germline, CDR1 SGDLS and CDR2 YYNGEE. The CDR3 runs 13 residues. V was trimmed by 0 bases and J by 3 bases, leaving 7 bases between them. The CDR3 DNA follows: TGTGCCAGCAGCGTAGTCGAGGGCTACGAGCAGTACTTC. Protein product: CASSVVEGYEQYF. The whole variable domain, remainder taken from reference TRBV9 and TRBJ2-7, is DSGVTQTPKHLITATGQRVTLRCSPRSGDLSVYWYQQSLDQGLQFLIQYYNGEERAKGNILERFSAQQFPDLHSELNLSSLELGDSALYFCASSVVEGYEQYFGPGTRLTVT.

The table lists this clone with a few counts. The chain combines TRBV7-2 with TRBJ2-6, with a weak D call TRBD1 (6 bases). With 1 base removed from V and 8 bases from J, the gap between germline ends came to 9 bases. Germline-derived CDR1 and CDR2 are SGHTA and FQGNSA. The CDR3 length is 14 residues. CDR3 in DNA: TGTGCCAGCAGCTTAGTGCAGGGGTCCAACGTCCTGACTTTC. It yields the protein CASSLVQGSNVLTF.

The chain joins TRBV29-1 to TRBJ1-5, with 7 bases aligning to TRBD1. CDR1 is SQVTM, CDR2 ANQGSEA, per germline. V trimming: 7 bases; J trimming: 0 bases; junction bases outside the gene matches: 18. The CDR3 covers 18 residues. CDR3 residues: CSGSLDRDSFYSNQPQHF. The CDR3 coding sequence is TGCAGCGGTTCTCTAGACCGGGACAGCTTTTATAGCAATCAGCCCCAGCATTTT. Using reference TRBV29-1 and TRBJ1-5 for the parts outside the CDR3, the full variable domain is SAVISQKPSRDICQRGTSLTIQCQVDSQVTMMFWYRQQPGQSLTLIATANQGSEATYESGFVIDKFPISRPNLTFSTLTVSNMSPEDSSIYLCSGSLDRDSFYSNQPQHFGDGTRLSIL.

The J gene is TRBJ1-5, the V gene TRBV5-6; 8 positions match TRBD1. With V trimmed by 2 bases and J by 6 bases, 7 bases remained unmatched. CDR1 is SGHDT and CDR2 is YYEEEE in the germline V gene. The CDR3 has 15 amino acids. In DNA form, the CDR3 reads TGTGCCAGCAGCTTTGGACAGGGAAGGGGTCAGCCCCAGCATTTT. Translation gives CASSFGQGRGQPQHF.

The chain's CDR3 is CASSLVPLAPSGGRTDTQYF. The CDR3 bases are TGTGCCAGCAGTTTGGTGCCCTTAGCCCCTAGCGGGGGCCGCACAGATACGCAGTATTTT. The rearrangement uses TRBV28 and TRBJ2-3, with 10 nucleotides matching TRBD2. The CDR3 length is 20 residues. V gave up 3 bases and J gave up 1 base; unmatched junction bases: 16. From germline, CDR1 is MDHEN and CDR2 SYDVKM.

The CDR3 DNA sequence: TGTGCCAGCAGCGCATGGGACAGCGTGAACTATGGCTACACCTTC. Its protein is CASSAWDSVNYGYTF. This chain links TRBV13 with TRBJ1-2; 7 bases align to TRBD1. Trimming removed 5 bases from V and 2 bases from J; junction bases left unmatched: 8. Germline V gene data show CDR1 as PRHDT and CDR2 as FYEKMQ (reference sequence). This CDR3 has 15 residues. The whole variable domain, remainder taken from reference TRBV13 and TRBJ1-2, is AAGVIQSPRHLIKEKRETATLKCYPIPRHDTVYWYQQGPGQDPQFLISFYEKMQSDKGSIPDRFSAQQFSDYHSELNMSSLELGDSALYFCASSAWDSVNYGYTFGSGTRLTVV.

The table lists this clone with a count of one. The chain links TRBV15 to TRBJ2-5, with a possible D match to TRBD2 (5 bases). In germline, CDR1 is LNHNV, CDR2 YYDKDF (reference sequence). This CDR3 is built from 14 residues. With 3 bases removed from V and 5 bases from J, the gap between germline ends came to 13 bases. The CDR3 region has the DNA TGTGCCACCAGCAGCCAACGAGGGTACGAGACCCAGTACTTC. Translated: CATSSQRGYETQYF. The entire variable domain, with the rest obtained from reference TRBV15 and TRBJ2-5, is as follows: DAMVIQNPRYQVTQFGKPVTLSCSQTLNHNVMYWYQQKSSQAPKLLFHYYDKDFNNEADTPDNFQSRRPNTSFCFLDIRSPGLGDTAMYLCATSSQRGYETQYFGPGTRLLVL.

The chain carries TRBV19 and TRBJ2-4, with TRBD1 as a possible D gene (5 bases). The ends were cut back, 6 bases at V and 1 base at J, with 10 bases in the middle. From germline, CDR1 is LNHDA and CDR2 SQIVND (reference sequence). The CDR3 is 14 amino acids. The CDR3 sequence: CASREQAAKNIQYF. The CDR3 DNA reads TGTGCCAGTAGGGAACAGGCGGCCAAAAACATTCAGTACTTC.

The chain links TRBV20-1 to TRBJ2-5; D ambiguous. The CDR3 loop spans 11 amino acids. V was clipped by 5 bases and J by 4 bases, with 8 bases between them. Germline V lookup: CDR1 DFQATT, CDR2 SNEGSKA (reference sequence). The DNA for the CDR3 is TGCAGTGCTCGCGGCGGAGAGACCCAGTACTTC. Protein: CSARGGETQYF.

The chain uses TRBV25-1 and TRBJ1-2, with D unresolved. Germline assignment: CDR1 MGHDK and CDR2 SYGVNS. The V gene lost 2 bases and the J gene lost 4 bases, with 11 bases spanning the gap. The CDR3 runs 14 residues. The CDR3 sequence: CASSEGLHSYGYTF. The CDR3 bases are TGTGCCAGCAGTGAAGGGCTCCACTCCTATGGCTACACCTTC.

The rearrangement uses TRBV30 and TRBJ2-3, with 10 bases aligning to TRBD1. In germline, CDR1 is GTSNPN, CDR2 SVGIG (reference sequence). The CDR3 spans 15 residues. V dropped 3 bases and J dropped 2; count of bases not matched to a gene: 5. Here the CDR3 reads CAWRAGQGITDTQYF. In DNA form, the CDR3 reads TGTGCCTGGAGGGCGGGACAGGGGATCACAGATACGCAGTATTTT.

The chain links TRBV6-5 to TRBJ1-5, with D tentatively TRBD1 (6 bases). The V gene's germline CDR1 is MNHEY and CDR2 SVGAGI. Trimming took 5 bases from V and 0 from J, leaving 11 bases between them. CDR3 length: 15 amino acids. CDR3 protein: CASSQRGYSNQPQHF. CDR3 nucleotide sequence: TGTGCCAGCAGTCAAAGGGGGTATAGCAATCAGCCCCAGCATTTT.

This chain uses TRBV14 with TRBJ1-1; D is unclear. The CDR3 has 14 amino acids. With 4 bases removed from V and 1 base from J, the gap between germline ends came to 10 bases. CDR1 and CDR2 (germline): SGHDN, FVKESK. This CDR3 reads CASSLFGPNTEAFF. The CDR3 coding sequence is TGTGCCAGCAGCCTTTTTGGCCCGAACACTGAAGCTTTCTTT.

The V and J genes are TRBV4-1 and TRBJ2-3; 11 bases line up with TRBD2. The germline gives CDR1 MGHRA, CDR2 YSYEKL. The CDR3 totals 17 residues. V lost 4 bases, J lost 6 bases, and 12 bases stayed unmatched. Here the CDR3 DNA reads TGCGCCAGCAGCCGGCTAGCGGGAGGCTCCTCAGACGATACGCAGTATTTT. This translates into CASSRLAGGSSDDTQYF.

This rearrangement joins TRBV2 to TRBJ1-5, with unresolved D. The CDR3 extends over 15 amino acids. Deletions cut 4 bases from V and 0 bases from J, with 10 bases between. The germline V gene has CDR1 SNHLY and CDR2 FYNNEI. The CDR3 DNA reads as TGTGCCAGCAGTGTTGCGGGTTATAGCAATCAGCCCCAGCATTTT. Encoded protein: CASSVAGYSNQPQHF.

This chain links TRBV4-1 with TRBJ1-4; D perhaps matches TRBD1 (5 bases). CDR3 length: 17 residues. V shed 1 base and J shed 8 bases, with 20 bases lying between them. Germline assignment: CDR1 MGHRA and CDR2 YSYEKL. In DNA, the CDR3 is TGCGCCAGCAGCCAAGCCCGAGGAGGGGAGTCTATCGAAAAACTGTTTTTT. The encoded protein is CASSQARGGESIEKLFF.

The V gene is TRBV5-5, the J gene TRBJ1-1; 11 bases fit TRBD1. J lost 9 bases, V lost 1 base, and 8 bases had no gene match. The CDR3 covers 15 residues. Germline V gene sequence: CDR1 SGHKS, CDR2 YYEKEE (reference sequence). CDR3 sequence reads: CASSLRDRGTYKAFF. In DNA form, the CDR3 reads TGTGCCAGCAGCTTGCGGGACAGGGGGACCTATAAAGCTTTCTTT. Full variable domain (missing parts from reference TRBV5-5 and TRBJ1-1): DAGVTQSPTHLIKTRGQQVTLRCSPISGHKSVSWYQQVLGQGPQFIFQYYEKEERGRGNFPDRFSARQFPNYSSELNVNALLLGDSALYLCASSLRDRGTYKAFFGQGTRLTVV.

This chain links TRBV29-1 with TRBJ1-2; the match to TRBD1 covers 7 bases. CDR1 and CDR2 (germline): SQVTM, ANQGSEA. The CDR3 contains 14 residues. V gave up 5 bases and J gave up 4 bases; unmatched junction bases: 10. The CDR3 DNA reads as TGCAGCGTTTCCCTAGGGGGCGCACGCTATGGCTACACCTTC. Its protein product is CSVSLGGARYGYTF.

V gene TRBV11-2 combines with J gene TRBJ2-2; D might be TRBD2 (6 bases). CDR1 is SGHAT, CDR2 FQNNGV, per germline. Trimming stripped 8 bases from V and 6 bases from J, with 10 bases between. This CDR3 has 12 amino acids. The CDR3 nucleotides read TGTGCCAGCCTTTGGGGGGCCGGGGAGCTGTTTTTT. Translating gives CASLWGAGELFF.